The clone carrying this T cell receptor (beta chain) has only one observation. The antigen is undetermined. Assay: immunoSEQ multiplex PCR; the TCRdb copy retains only in-frame clones and omits some. This sample has 130,000 or so clones, with about 90% found just once. V shed 2 bases, J shed 0 bases, and the junction held 10 bases outside the gene matches. This CDR3 is built from 18 residues. Per the germline V gene, CDR1 is SGHDT and CDR2 is YYEEEE. These data come from a study of T cell responses to AZD1222 COVID-19 vaccine. Study-level findings and limits: Two doses of AZD1222 preceded a rise in Spike-specific TCR breadth and depth. In a largely white British group with more females than males, clonal diversity was possibly underestimated.

The source material was peripheral blood, sampled on day 0 of AZD1222 vaccination. The chain is built from TRBV5-6 and TRBJ2-1; TRBD2 matches at 8 bases. The TCR sequence derives from an adult in good health. CDR3 protein: CASSFYGLAGHSYNEQFF. In DNA, the CDR3 is TGTGCCAGCAGCTTTTATGGTTTAGCGGGACACTCCTACAATGAGCAGTTCTTC.